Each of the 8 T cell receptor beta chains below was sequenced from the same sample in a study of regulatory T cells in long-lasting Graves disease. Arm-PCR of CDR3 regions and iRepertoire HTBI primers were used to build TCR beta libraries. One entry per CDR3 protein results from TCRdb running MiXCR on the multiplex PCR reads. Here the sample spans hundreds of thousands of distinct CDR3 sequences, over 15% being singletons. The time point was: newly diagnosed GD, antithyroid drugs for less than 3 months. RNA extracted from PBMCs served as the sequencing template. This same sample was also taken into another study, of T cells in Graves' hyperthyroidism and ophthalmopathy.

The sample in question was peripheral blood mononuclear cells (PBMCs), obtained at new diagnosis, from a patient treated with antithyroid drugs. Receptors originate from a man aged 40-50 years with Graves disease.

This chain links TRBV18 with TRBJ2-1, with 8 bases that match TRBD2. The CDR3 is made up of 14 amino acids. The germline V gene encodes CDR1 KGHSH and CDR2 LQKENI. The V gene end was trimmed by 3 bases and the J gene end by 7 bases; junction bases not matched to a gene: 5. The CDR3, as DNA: TGTGCCAGCTCACCTCCCTCTAGCGGGAATGAGCAGTTCTTC. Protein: CASSPPSSGNEQFF.

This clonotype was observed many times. This chain's CDR3 is CASSTPTGELFF. As DNA, the CDR3 is TGTGCCAGCAGCACCCCCACCGGGGAGCTGTTTTTT. V gene TRBV28 combines with J gene TRBJ2-2; D not certain. This CDR3 comprises 12 residues. Germline CDR1 and CDR2: MDHEN and SYDVKM. Trimming left V 6 bases short and J 4 bases short, with 6 bases between.

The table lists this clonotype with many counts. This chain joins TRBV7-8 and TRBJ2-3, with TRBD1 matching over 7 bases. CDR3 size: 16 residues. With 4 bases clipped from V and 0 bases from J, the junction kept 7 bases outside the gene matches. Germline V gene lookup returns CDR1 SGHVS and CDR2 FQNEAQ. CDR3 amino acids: CASSSWGQPSTDTQYF. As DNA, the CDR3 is TGTGCCAGCAGCTCGTGGGGACAGCCTAGCACAGATACGCAGTATTTT.

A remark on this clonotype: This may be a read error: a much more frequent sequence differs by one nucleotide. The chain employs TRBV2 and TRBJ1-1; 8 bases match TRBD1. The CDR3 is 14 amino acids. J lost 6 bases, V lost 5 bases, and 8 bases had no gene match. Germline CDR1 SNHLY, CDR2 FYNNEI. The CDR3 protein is CASSKGQGGSEAFF. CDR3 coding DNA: TGTGCCAGCAGTAAAGGACAGGGTGGATCTGAAGCTTTCTTT. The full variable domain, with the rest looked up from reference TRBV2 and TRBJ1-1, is EPEVTQTPSHQVTQMGQEVILRCVPISNHLYFYWYRQILGQKVEFLVSFYNNEISEKSEIFDDQFSVERPDGSNFTLKIRSTKLEDSAMYFCASSKGQGGSEAFFGQGTRLTVV.

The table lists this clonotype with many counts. CDR3 DNA sequence: TGTGCCAGCAGCTTAGAGACGACCCTCGGGACCGGGGAGCTGTTTTTT. Protein sequence: CASSLETTLGTGELFF. The chain employs TRBV7-9 and TRBJ2-2; no clear D. CDR3 length: 16 residues. V was pared by 1 base and J by 5 bases, with 14 bases between. Germline CDR1 reads SEHNR; CDR2 reads FQNEAQ (reference sequence).

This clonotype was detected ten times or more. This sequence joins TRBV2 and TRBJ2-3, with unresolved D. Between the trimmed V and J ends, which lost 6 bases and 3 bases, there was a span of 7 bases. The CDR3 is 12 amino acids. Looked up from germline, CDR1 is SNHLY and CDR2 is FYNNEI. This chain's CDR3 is CASRARTDTQYF. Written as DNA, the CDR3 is TGTGCCAGCAGGGCACGGACAGATACGCAGTATTTT.

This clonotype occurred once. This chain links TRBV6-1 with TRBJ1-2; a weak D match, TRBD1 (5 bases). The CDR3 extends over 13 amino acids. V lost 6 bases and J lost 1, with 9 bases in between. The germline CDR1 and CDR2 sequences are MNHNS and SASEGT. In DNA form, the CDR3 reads TGTGCCAGCAGAATCGACAGTAACTATGGCTACACCTTC. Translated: CASRIDSNYGYTF.

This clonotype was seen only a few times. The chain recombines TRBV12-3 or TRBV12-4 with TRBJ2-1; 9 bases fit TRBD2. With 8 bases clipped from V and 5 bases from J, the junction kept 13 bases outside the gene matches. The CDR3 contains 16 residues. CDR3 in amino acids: CASVRWGLAIDNEQFF. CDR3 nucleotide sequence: TGTGCCAGCGTCCGTTGGGGACTAGCTATCGACAATGAGCAGTTCTTC.